One sample yielded the 15 T cell receptor beta chains listed below, sequenced in a study of CD8 T cells in ankylosing spondylitis. Each CDR3 protein is one row after TCRdb ran MiXCR on the 5' RACE reads. The sample includes some 130,000 distinct CDR3 sequences, roughly 15% of them seen just once. The specimen sequenced was blood, either unsorted or a sorted T cell fraction (not recorded which). These receptors were taken from a female donor with ankylosing spondylitis or in good health (not recorded which).

The genes are TRBV5-6 and TRBJ1-4; D not certain. This CDR3 spans 17 amino acids. Germline V lookup: CDR1 SGHDT, CDR2 YYEEEE. Deletions cut 4 bases from V and 0 bases from J, with 16 bases between. The CDR3 spells CASSMKTDYATNEKLFF. CDR3 in DNA: TGTGCCAGCAGCATGAAAACAGACTATGCAACTAATGAAAAACTGTTTTTT.

This clonotype was detected ten times or more. The rearrangement uses TRBV25-1 and TRBJ2-3; D possibly corresponds to TRBD1 (6 bases). This CDR3 spans 15 amino acids. CDR1 is MGHDK, CDR2 SYGVNS, per germline. The V end lost 1 base, the J end lost 3 bases, and 11 bases lay between the germline ends. The CDR3, as DNA: TGTGCCAGCAGTGAATTTAGGACAGTGACAGATACGCAGTATTTT. Translation: CASSEFRTVTDTQYF. Full variable domain (remainder filled in from reference TRBV25-1 and TRBJ2-3): EADIYQTPRYLVIGTGKKITLECSQTMGHDKMYWYQQDPGMELHLIHYSYGVNSTEKGDLSSESTVSRIRTEHFPLTLESARPSHTSQYLCASSEFRTVTDTQYFGPGTRLTVL.

This clonotype showed up many times. The chain links TRBV15 to TRBJ2-5; TRBD2 matches 7 bases. Trimming at V came to 0 bases and at J to 0 bases, leaving 10 bases not matched to a gene. This CDR3 is built from 18 residues. Germline assignment: CDR1 LNHNV and CDR2 YYDKDF (reference sequence). Written as DNA, the CDR3 is TGTGCCACCAGCAGAGATATTGGGGGAGGGGTGTACCAAGAGACCCAGTACTTC. Amino acids: CATSRDIGGGVYQETQYF.

The table lists this clonotype with a few counts. CDR3 nucleotides: TGTGCCAGCAGCCCGGGGGGACAGGGCACAGATACGCAGTATTTT. Its protein product is CASSPGGQGTDTQYF. This chain joins TRBV12-3 or TRBV12-4 and TRBJ2-3, with TRBD1 as a possible D gene (8 bases). Trimming shortened V by 6 bases and J by 1 base, and 14 bases separated the two germline ends. The CDR3 is made up of 15 amino acids.

The rearrangement uses TRBV5-1 and TRBJ2-1; D remains ambiguous. The CDR3 contains 13 residues. V was clipped by 0 bases and J by 5 bases, with 6 bases between them. Germline-derived CDR1 and CDR2 are SGHRS and YFSETQ. This chain's CDR3 is CASSLDRDNEQFF. The DNA of the CDR3 is TGCGCCAGCAGCTTGGATAGAGACAATGAGCAGTTCTTC. The full variable domain, in which reference TRBV5-1 and TRBJ2-1 provide the parts outside the CDR3, is KAGVTQTPRYLIKTRGQQVTLSCSPISGHRSVSWYQQTPGQGLQFLFEYFSETQRNKGNFPGRFSGRQFSNSRSEMNVSTLELGDSALYLCASSLDRDNEQFFGPGTRLTVL.

There are many counts of this clonotype. The rearrangement joins TRBV20-1 to TRBJ2-7, with D uncertain. Trimming removed 1 base at V and 5 bases at J, with 9 bases between. The CDR3 contains 12 residues. The germline CDR1 and CDR2 sequences are DFQATT and SNEGSKA (reference sequence). The CDR3 DNA is TGCAGTGCTAGAGGGCTACAACACGAGCAGTACTTC. Its protein product is CSARGLQHEQYF.

The chain joins TRBV5-1 to TRBJ2-3; either TRBD1 or TRBD2 may supply D (5 bases each). Trimming removed 2 bases at V and 3 bases at J, with 13 bases between. Germline-derived CDR1 and CDR2 are SGHRS and YFSETQ. CDR3 length: 15 residues. CDR3 region: CASSFRGAGTDTQYF. CDR3 DNA sequence: TGCGCCAGCAGCTTCAGAGGGGCAGGGACAGATACGCAGTATTTT.

This clonotype has more than one count but fewer than ten. This chain uses TRBV7-3 with TRBJ2-3, with D perhaps matching TRBD1 or TRBD2 (6 bases each). Trimming stripped 7 bases from V and 7 bases from J, with 15 bases between. Germline V CDR1 and CDR2: SGHTA, FQGTGA. The CDR3 runs to 13 residues. The CDR3 protein is CASNQGGGNTQYF. The CDR3 DNA reads TGTGCCAGCAACCAAGGAGGGGGAAATACGCAGTATTTT.

The table lists this clonotype with a count of one. V is TRBV9 and J is TRBJ2-1; D is uncertain. The length of the CDR3 is 15 residues. Deletions cut 0 bases from V and 0 bases from J, with 7 bases between. Per the germline V gene, CDR1 is SGDLS and CDR2 is YYNGEE. CDR3: CASSVDVSSYNEQFF. The CDR3 DNA sequence: TGTGCCAGCAGCGTAGATGTGAGCTCCTACAATGAGCAGTTCTTC. The full variable domain, rest sourced from reference TRBV9 and TRBJ2-1, is DSGVTQTPKHLITATGQRVTLRCSPRSGDLSVYWYQQSLDQGLQFLIQYYNGEERAKGNILERFSAQQFPDLHSELNLSSLELGDSALYFCASSVDVSSYNEQFFGPGTRLTVL.

This clonotype came up many times. This chain joins TRBV29-1 and TRBJ2-1; D perhaps matches TRBD2 (6 bases). Deletions cut 3 bases from V and 0 bases from J, with 9 bases between. The CDR3 spans 14 residues. From germline, CDR1 is SQVTM and CDR2 ANQGSEA. The CDR3 region is CSVDGTRSYNEQFF. Written as DNA, the CDR3 is TGCAGCGTTGATGGGACTCGCTCCTACAATGAGCAGTTCTTC.

This clonotype was counted at least ten times. CDR3 coding DNA: TGTGCCAGCAGCCCCCTCGGGGGGAGTCAGCCCCAGCATTTT. This sequence encodes CASSPLGGSQPQHF. This chain links TRBV7-6 with TRBJ1-5; TRBD1 might be the D (5 bases). The CDR3 runs 14 residues. Germline values: CDR1 SGHVS, CDR2 FNYEAQ. The V end was cut by 5 bases, the J end by 6 bases, with 14 bases between.

This clonotype was seen many times. The chain recombines TRBV24-1 with TRBJ2-1; TRBD2 matches at 10 bases. CDR1 KGHDR and CDR2 SFDVKD come from the germline V gene. Trimming took 4 bases from V and 16 from J; bases not matched to a gene: 21. This CDR3 has 17 amino acids. Written as DNA, the CDR3 is TGTGCCACCAGTGACCTCTCGAGCGGGGGGGAGAGGGGCCAGCTTTTCTTC. It yields the protein CATSDLSSGGERGQLFF.

In this sample, this clonotype turned up a few times. This chain connects TRBV27 to TRBJ2-3, with D unresolved. The germline CDR1 and CDR2 sequences are MNHEY and SMNVEV (reference sequence). The CDR3 is made up of 14 amino acids. V lost 2 bases, J lost 3 bases, and 9 bases lay in between. The CDR3 sequence is CASSLGQKTDTQYF. CDR3 nucleotide sequence: TGTGCCAGCAGTTTAGGGCAGAAAACAGATACGCAGTATTTT.

A remark on this clonotype: An end of the junction does not agree with germline; a read error may underlie this. CDR3 nucleotides: TGTGCCGGCAGTTATTCGGTGAACACTGAAGCTTTCTTT. Residues: CAGSYSVNTEAFF. The genes are TRBV5-6 and TRBJ1-1, with D unclear. The CDR3 is 13 residues long. Germline CDR1 and CDR2: SGHDT and YYEEEE.

The V gene is TRBV7-3, the J gene TRBJ2-1; no clear D. The CDR3 spans 16 residues. Germline V gives CDR1 SGHTA, CDR2 FQGTGA. The V and J ends lost 5 bases and 0 bases respectively, with 14 bases between them. The CDR3 nucleotides are TGTGCCAGCAGCCCAGATGGCTTGCGCTCCTACAATGAGCAGTTCTTC. This sequence encodes CASSPDGLRSYNEQFF.